There are a few counts of the clone carrying this T cell receptor beta chain. Its target is unknown. This sample was taken from a study of shared clonotypes between healthy human individuals. Study-wide results and caveats: Clonotypes that were shared across four donors made up around 5% of naive CD4 clonotypes.

The CDR3 loop spans 15 amino acids. V was clipped by 0 bases and J by 2 bases, with 11 bases between them. The germline gives CDR1 MNHEY, CDR2 SVGAGI. Naive-designated CD8 cells lacked CD45RO, were positively enriched for CCR7, and omitted terminally differentiated effector memory CD45RA+ cells. Sequenced by immunoSEQ multiplex PCR; TCRdb stores in-frame clones only, minus some. The profile shows roughly 2,000,000 clones, 80% to 95% of them singletons. V gene TRBV6-5 combines with J gene TRBJ2-7; D is unresolved. The clonotype comes from a man aged 18 to 30 in good health. Some clones in this sample may be carry-over from other donors' samples. The sample taken for sequencing was naive CD8+ T cells from PBMCs. CDR3 sequence: CASSYSMGTAYEQYF. CDR3 sequence (DNA): TGTGCCAGCAGTTACTCGATGGGCACAGCCTACGAGCAGTACTTC.